This entry describes one T cell receptor beta chain. The antigen remains unidentified. Some clones are missing from TCRdb's copy, which holds only in-frame ones; the method was immunoSEQ multiplex PCR. Among roughly 120,000 clones listed, about 93% were seen once. The donors were in the roughly 130-subject validation cohort; that cohort was separate from the roughly 700-subject first cohort. This specimen comes from a study of cytomegalovirus exposure and HLA in healthy donors. Study-level background: A later analysis reported the same platform for the approximately 110 validation repertoires and the roughly 700 first-cohort repertoires.

Study observations and caveats: Among TCR sequences, most were rare, though some public TCRs appeared in many donors. CMV antigen specificity was confirmed in vitro for a few CMV-associated chains.

The J segment lost 2 bases and the V segment lost 6 bases, leaving 12 bases of the junction unmatched. The germline V gene has CDR1 SGHAT and CDR2 FQNNGV. CDR3 size: 18 residues. This chain connects TRBV11-2 to TRBJ2-6; 8 nucleotides line up with TRBD1. This clonotype was obtained from a woman under 30 in good health and CMV-seronegative. Material for sequencing was PBMCs. The CDR3 DNA sequence: TGTGCCAGCAGTGACAGGGGCTCGGAATACGCTGGGGCCAACGTCCTGACTTTC. Encoded protein: CASSDRGSEYAGANVLTF.